The 2 T cell receptor beta chains presented below share a single source sample, sequenced in a study of T cell responses to AZD1222 COVID-19 vaccine. The method was immunoSEQ multiplex PCR; TCRdb's version includes in-frame clones alone and lacks a portion of them. The sample includes 120,000 or so clones, around 80% of them seen just once. Sample: peripheral blood, taken 28 days after the second AZD1222 dose. These receptors originate from an adult who received the AZD1222 COVID-19 vaccine.

The gene calls are TRBV27 and TRBJ1-1, with 10 bases identical to TRBD1. V was pared by 1 base and J by 1 base, with 3 bases of the junction left unmatched. In germline, CDR1 is MNHEY, CDR2 SMNVEV (reference sequence). This CDR3 is built from 16 residues. The DNA of the CDR3 is TGTGCCAGCAGTTTATGGGACAGGGGACCGAACACTGAAGCTTTCTTT. This codes for CASSLWDRGPNTEAFF.

The V and J genes are TRBV28 and TRBJ1-2; D is perhaps TRBD1 (5 bases). Germline CDR1 is MDHEN and CDR2 is SYDVKM. V was cut by 4 bases and J by 6 bases, with 15 bases left in between. This CDR3 is built from 14 residues. DNA for the CDR3: TGTGCCAGCAGTTCTCCGGGGGACTACGATGGCTACACCTTC. The encoded protein is CASSSPGDYDGYTF.